The source of this TCR beta chain is a study of identical twins. Study results and limitations: Invariant T cells like MAIT and iNKT could partly confound the zero-insertion analyses. Rather than following the same donors, the conclusions depended on cross-sectional statistical analysis. Models predicted too little out-of-frame TCR alpha sharing in monozygotic twins.

From germline, CDR1 is MNHEY and CDR2 SVGAGI. Trimming took 2 bases from V and 2 from J, leaving 9 bases between them. This CDR3 has 14 amino acids. In this sample, this clonotype turned up a few times. The antigen remains unidentified. MiXCR was run by TCRdb on the 5' RACE reads, yielding one entry per CDR3 protein. Of 500,000 to 650,000 distinct CDR3 sequences listed, about 20% are singletons. These data were also reused for a study on yellow fever vaccine responses in identical twins.

The TCR comes from a woman in her late teens or twenties in good health. The chain combines TRBV6-5 with TRBJ2-5; unclear D gene. Sample: CD4+ T cells sorted from blood. The CDR3 DNA reads as TGTGCCAGCAGTTACCGACCGTTTCAAGAGACCCAGTACTTC. The encoded protein is CASSYRPFQETQYF.